This TCR beta chain originates from a study of blood T cell repertoires in COVID-19. Study details: The United States, Italy and Spain supplied acute and convalescent COVID-19 samples. T cells, B-cell-depleted T cells, or PBMCs provided the cDNA or gDNA that served as material.

Per the original methods: Amplification of reference gene primers provided the estimated nucleated cell counts. The repertoire was sequenced with immunoSEQ multiplex PCR; TCRdb's copy has only in-frame clones and lacks some. The V and J calls and clone size were taken over from that table, and D and trimming were inferred from the DNA. The data hold more than 400,000 clones, with approximately 85% observed a single time. This clone came up once. Sample: peripheral blood. This clonotype originated in a human donor in a cohort sampled during active COVID-19.

CDR3 in DNA: TGTGCCAGCAGCCCTAGACAGGGGGCAGGGTACGAGCAGTACTTC. It codes for CASSPRQGAGYEQYF. This rearrangement joins TRBV7-2 to TRBJ2-7, with 10 bases matching TRBD1. Looked up from germline, CDR1 is SGHTA and CDR2 is FQGNSA. This CDR3 region has 15 residues. Trimming at V came to 5 bases and at J to 4 bases, leaving 8 bases not matched to a gene.